The 20 T cell receptor beta chains given below trace back to one sample, sequenced in a study of blood T cells in healthy people across ages. PCR was performed a second time for 7 to 11 cycles using a sample-barcoded 5' primer and a J-beta primer mix. TCRdb re-analysed the 5' RACE reads in MiXCR, keeping a single row per CDR3 protein. Of 1.5 million to 2 million distinct CDR3 sequences listed, roughly 27% are singletons. The source material was blood. All receptors derive from a woman in her 30s in good health.

This clonotype was seen a handful of times. The chain has TRBV6-5 and TRBJ2-5; D is unclear. The CDR3 spans 14 residues. Per the germline V gene, CDR1 is MNHEY and CDR2 is SVGAGI. V lost 0 bases to trimming and J lost 5 bases, with 10 bases between them. The CDR3 bases are TGTGCCAGCAGTTACTCGACTCTGGGGGAGACCCAGTACTTC. Amino acids: CASSYSTLGETQYF.

This clonotype was seen a few times. This chain connects TRBV4-1 to TRBJ1-4; maybe TRBD1 (6 bases). The germline gives CDR1 MGHRA, CDR2 YSYEKL. V was shortened by 0 bases and J by 11 bases, with 19 bases between the two germline ends. There are 16 residues in the CDR3. The CDR3 loop is CASSQETGGTLFKLFF. Written as DNA, the CDR3 is TGCGCCAGCAGCCAAGAGACAGGAGGGACTCTGTTCAAACTGTTTTTT.

The chain carries TRBV14 and TRBJ1-2; D unresolved. This CDR3 region has 14 residues. The V end lost 0 bases, the J end lost 0 bases, and 5 bases lay between the germline ends. Germline CDR1 SGHDN, CDR2 FVKESK. The CDR3 loop is CASSQDASNYGYTF. DNA of the CDR3: TGTGCCAGCAGCCAAGATGCGTCTAACTATGGCTACACCTTC.

The V gene is TRBV6-2 or TRBV6-3, the J gene TRBJ1-5; D remains ambiguous. This CDR3 contains 15 residues. Germline lookup yields CDR1 MNHEY and CDR2 SVGEGT. Trimming shortened V by 2 bases and J by 9 bases, and 17 bases separated the two germline ends. Written as DNA, the CDR3 is TGTGCCAGCAGTTACCGATCTGGACGGTTCCGGCCCCAGCATTTT. It encodes CASSYRSGRFRPQHF.

This clonotype showed up just a few times. This chain connects TRBV10-3 to TRBJ2-7; TRBD2 is a possible D gene (5 bases). This CDR3 is 13 amino acids long. With 5 bases removed from V and 4 bases from J, the gap between germline ends came to 12 bases. In germline, CDR1 is ENHRY, CDR2 SYGVKD. CDR3: CAISQDRRYEQYF. CDR3 bases: TGTGCCATCAGTCAAGATAGGAGGTACGAGCAGTACTTC.

This chain links TRBV2 with TRBJ2-3, with TRBD2 identical over 8 bases. The V gene end was trimmed by 5 bases and the J gene end by 4 bases; junction bases not matched to a gene: 5. The CDR3 is 14 residues long. Per the germline V gene, CDR1 is SNHLY and CDR2 is FYNNEI. CDR3 region: CASSSETSADTQYF. CDR3 DNA sequence: TGTGCCAGCAGTTCAGAGACTAGCGCAGATACGCAGTATTTT. Filled out from reference TRBV2 and TRBJ2-3, the complete variable domain reads EPEVTQTPSHQVTQMGQEVILRCVPISNHLYFYWYRQILGQKVEFLVSFYNNEISEKSEIFDDQFSVERPDGSNFTLKIRSTKLEDSAMYFCASSSETSADTQYFGPGTRLTVL.

This chain uses TRBV5-5 with TRBJ2-2, with 13 bases identical to TRBD2. J lost 4 bases, V lost 4 bases, and 1 base had no gene match. CDR1 is SGHKS and CDR2 is YYEKEE in the germline V gene (reference sequence). The CDR3 covers 15 residues. CDR3 amino acids: CASSGTSGITGELFF. CDR3 in DNA: TGTGCCAGCAGCGGGACTAGCGGGATCACCGGGGAGCTGTTTTTT.

The chain has TRBV7-2 and TRBJ2-5; D remains ambiguous. Germline assignment: CDR1 SGHTA and CDR2 FQGNSA. Between the trimmed V and J ends, which lost 2 bases and 4 bases, there was a span of 14 bases. The CDR3 runs 15 residues. CDR3 in amino acids: CASSLQTIPPETQYF. The CDR3 coding sequence is TGTGCCAGCAGCTTACAGACAATTCCCCCAGAGACCCAGTACTTC. Full variable domain (outside the CDR3, taken from reference TRBV7-2 and TRBJ2-5): GAGVSQSPSNKVTEKGKDVELRCDPISGHTALYWYRQSLGQGLEFLIYFQGNSAPDKSGLPSDRFSAERTGGSVSTLTIQRTQQEDSAVYLCASSLQTIPPETQYFGPGTRLLVL.

The chain joins TRBV7-9 to TRBJ2-5, with D possibly TRBD1 on 6 matching bases. CDR3 length equals 19 residues. V was clipped by 2 bases and J by 0 bases, with 22 bases between them. Germline values: CDR1 SEHNR, CDR2 FQNEAQ (reference sequence). CDR3 DNA sequence: TGTGCCAGCAGCTTATGGTTGGGATCAGGGGATGAGGACCAAGAGACCCAGTACTTC. Its protein is CASSLWLGSGDEDQETQYF. The complete variable domain, with remaining parts taken from reference TRBV7-9 and TRBJ2-5, reads DTGVSQNPRHKITKRGQNVTFRCDPISEHNRLYWYRQTLGQGPEFLTYFQNEAQLEKSRLLSDRFSAERPKGSFSTLEIQRTEQGDSAMYLCASSLWLGSGDEDQETQYFGPGTRLLVL.

The sample holds a few counts of this clonotype. This chain uses TRBV3-1 with TRBJ2-7, with no clear D. CDR1 is LGHDT and CDR2 is YNNKEL in the germline V gene (reference sequence). V dropped 2 bases and J dropped 1 base, with 9 bases sitting between them. CDR3 length equals 14 residues. Here the CDR3 reads CASSQLGSSYEQYF. In nucleotides, the CDR3 is TGTGCCAGCAGCCAATTGGGGTCATCCTACGAGCAGTACTTC.

This clonotype was counted only a few times. The chain has TRBV18 and TRBJ1-4; D possibly corresponds to TRBD1 (6 bases). Trimming shortened V by 2 bases and J by 4 bases, and 20 bases separated the two germline ends. This CDR3 region has 18 residues. The germline gives CDR1 KGHSH, CDR2 LQKENI. The CDR3 bases are TGTGCCAGCTCACCAATGATCGGACAGCAAGGCCGTAATGAAAAACTGTTTTTT. It translates to CASSPMIGQQGRNEKLFF.

This chain uses TRBV19 with TRBJ2-3; possibly TRBD2 for D (6 bases). Trimming cost V 10 bases and J 6 bases, with 23 bases left between them. CDR3 size: 15 residues. Germline CDR1 and CDR2: LNHDA and SQIVND (reference sequence). The CDR3 DNA reads as TGTGCCACGTCCAGGGCGGGACTCCTGATGGATACGCAGTATTTT. It translates to CATSRAGLLMDTQYF.

The chain employs TRBV12-3 or TRBV12-4 and TRBJ2-7, with D tentatively TRBD1 or TRBD2 (5 bases each). This CDR3 contains 15 residues. Trimming removed 6 bases at V and 4 bases at J, with 19 bases between. The DNA for the CDR3 is TGTGCCAGCAGCAAGCCGGGACGGCCTAATTACGAGCAGTACTTC. Translating it yields CASSKPGRPNYEQYF.

V usage is TRBV7-2 and J usage is TRBJ2-5; 7 nucleotides agree with TRBD2. Near its end, the DNA agrees better with TRBJ2-7, so the J call may be wrong. CDR1 is SGHTA, CDR2 FQGNSA, per germline. The CDR3 runs 17 residues. Here the CDR3 DNA reads TGTGCCAGCAGCTTAGATATCAGCGGGATTGCACTCTACGAGCAGTACTTC. This gives the protein CASSLDISGIALYEQYF.

The table lists this clonotype with many counts. The chain employs TRBV12-3 or TRBV12-4 and TRBJ2-7; D might be TRBD1 or TRBD2, each matching 5 bases. V dropped 0 bases and J dropped 3 bases, with 15 bases sitting between them. The CDR3 is 16 amino acids. The CDR3 DNA follows: TGTGCCAGCAGTTTAGCGGGACGGATGACCGTCTACGAGCAGTACTTC. As protein: CASSLAGRMTVYEQYF.

This clonotype was counted a few times. The gene calls are TRBV20-1 and TRBJ2-1, with 14 bases fitting TRBD2. Germline V gene lookup returns CDR1 DFQATT and CDR2 SNEGSKA (reference sequence). The length of the CDR3 is 16 residues. Trimming at V came to 0 bases and at J to 10 bases, leaving 8 bases not matched to a gene. This CDR3 reads CSAREPGLAGVEEQFF. Here the CDR3 DNA reads TGCAGTGCTAGAGAACCGGGACTAGCGGGAGTCGAGGAGCAGTTCTTC.

The rearrangement uses TRBV20-1 and TRBJ2-5; D unclear. Judging by the DNA end, TRBJ2-7 fits better; the J call may be wrong. The germline V gene has CDR1 DFQATT and CDR2 SNEGSKA (reference sequence). This CDR3 has 13 amino acids. The CDR3 bases are TGCAGTGCTTCTATCCCGGACGCCTACGAGCAGTACTTC. Its protein product is CSASIPDAYEQYF.

Only a few counts were recorded for this clonotype. The rearrangement joins TRBV24-1 to TRBJ2-2; no definite D call. Germline CDR1 is KGHDR and CDR2 is SFDVKD. V gave up 9 bases and J gave up 4 bases, with 11 bases separating them. The CDR3 has 13 residues. The CDR3 sequence is CATPDLGTGELFF. CDR3 bases: TGTGCCACCCCAGATTTGGGCACCGGGGAGCTGTTTTTT.

This clonotype was seen a few times. The chain links TRBV10-3 to TRBJ2-5; TRBD2 matches 10 bases. Trimming took 10 bases from V and 2 from J; bases not matched to a gene: 10. Per germline, CDR1 ENHRY and CDR2 SYGVKD. The CDR3 consists of 15 residues. CDR3 sequence (DNA): TGTGCCACAGCGTCCGATAGCGGGAGGCAAGAGACCCAGTACTTC. This translates into CATASDSGRQETQYF.

This clonotype was picked up a small number of times. DNA of the CDR3: TGTGCCAGCAGCCGTAAGCTAGGAACCAGCTACGAGCAGTACTTC. As protein: CASSRKLGTSYEQYF. The rearrangement uses TRBV27 and TRBJ2-7; no clear D. The V gene lost 6 bases and the J gene lost 3 bases, with 18 bases spanning the gap. The CDR3 has 15 residues. Germline lookup yields CDR1 MNHEY and CDR2 SMNVEV (reference sequence).